The clone carrying this T cell receptor beta chain was seen just once. The germline V gene has CDR1 MNHEY and CDR2 SVGAGI. The CDR3 has 15 amino acids. V was clipped by 5 bases and J by 0 bases; unmatched bases: 4. These data belong to a study of shared clonotypes between healthy human individuals. Across the study: Each donor contributed plates that comprised three CD4 naive, three CD4 memory, two CD8 naive and one CD8 memory.

Selected positively for CCR7 and CD45RO-negative, naive CD8 cells excluded terminally differentiated effector memory CD45RA+ cells. Healthy and HIV-negative, the adult donors had no recent acute infections or vaccinations. Replicate PCRs from sorted subsets contained around 200 ng DNA, which is some 29,000 T cell genomes. TCRdb's copy holds only in-frame clones and misses some; the assay was immunoSEQ multiplex PCR. The sample includes about 2.2 million clones, roughly 91% seen only once; the top ten take around 1.7%. This TCR was sampled from a man aged 18 to 29 in good health. Some clones in this sample may be carry-over from other donors' samples. The sequenced sample was naive CD8+ T cells from PBMCs. This chain links TRBV6-5 with TRBJ2-5; 9 bases map to TRBD2. CDR3 sequence: CASSPTSGYQETQYF. DNA of the CDR3: TGTGCCAGCAGTCCGACTAGCGGATACCAAGAGACCCAGTACTTC.